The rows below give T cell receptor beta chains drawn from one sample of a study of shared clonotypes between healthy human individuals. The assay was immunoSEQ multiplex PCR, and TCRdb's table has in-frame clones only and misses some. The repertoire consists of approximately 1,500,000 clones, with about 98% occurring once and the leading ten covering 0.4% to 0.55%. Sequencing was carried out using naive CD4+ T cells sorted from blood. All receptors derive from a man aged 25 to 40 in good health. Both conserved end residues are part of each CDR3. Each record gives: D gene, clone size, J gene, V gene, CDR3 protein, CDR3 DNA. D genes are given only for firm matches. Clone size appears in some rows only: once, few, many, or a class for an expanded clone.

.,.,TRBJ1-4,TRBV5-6,CASSFRQAGFEKLFF,TGTGCCAGCAGCTTCAGACAGGCGGGGTTTGAAAAACTGTTTTTT
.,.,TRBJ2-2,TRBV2,CASSEDLGGSGELFF,TGTGCCAGCAGTGAAGACCTAGGGGGGTCCGGGGAGCTGTTTTTT
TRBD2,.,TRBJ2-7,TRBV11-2,CASRRAGTSAYEQYF,TGTGCCAGCAGAAGAGCCGGGACTAGCGCCTACGAGCAGTACTTC
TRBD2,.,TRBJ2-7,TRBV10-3,CAISEVAGGSEQYF,TGTGCCATCAGTGAAGTAGCGGGAGGCAGTGAGCAGTACTTC
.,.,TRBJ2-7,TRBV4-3,CASSLGVAQVYEQYF,TGCGCCAGCAGCCTTGGGGTAGCCCAAGTTTACGAGCAGTACTTC
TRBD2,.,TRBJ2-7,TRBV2,CASKDVGLAGFYEQYF,TGTGCCAGCAAGGATGTCGGACTAGCGGGATTCTACGAGCAGTACTTC
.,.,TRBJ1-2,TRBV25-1,CASRAGAGYTF,TGTGCCAGCAGAGCAGGGGCTGGCTACACCTTC
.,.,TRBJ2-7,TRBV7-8,CASSSSGTSNSLSYEQYF,TGTGCCAGCAGCTCCTCCGGGACTTCTAACTCGCTCTCCTACGAGCAGTACTTC
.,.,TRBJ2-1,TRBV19,CASSIGPNGEQFF,TGTGCCAGTAGTATAGGACCAAACGGTGAGCAGTTCTTC
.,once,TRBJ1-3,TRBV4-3,CASSQAPSSGNTIYF,TGCGCCAGCAGCCAAGCTCCCTCCTCTGGAAACACCATATATTTT
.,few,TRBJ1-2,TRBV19,CGKAGVYGYTF,TGTGGCAAAGCAGGAGTCTATGGCTACACCTTC
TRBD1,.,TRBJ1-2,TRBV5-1,CASSWEQGAGYTF,TGCGCCAGCAGCTGGGAACAGGGGGCAGGCTACACCTTC
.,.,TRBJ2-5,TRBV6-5,CASSYRRLETQYF,TGTGCCAGCAGTTACCGTCGGCTAGAGACCCAGTACTTC
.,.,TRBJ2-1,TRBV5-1,CASSLPTFDEQFF,TGCGCCAGCAGCTTGCCCACTTTCGATGAGCAGTTCTTC
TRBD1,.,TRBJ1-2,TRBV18,CASSPPGQGNYGYTF,TGTGCCAGCTCACCACCGGGACAGGGAAACTATGGCTACACCTTC
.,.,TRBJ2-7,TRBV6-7,CASSSLPRDRRDDYEQYF,TGTGCCAGCAGTTCTTTGCCCAGGGATCGCAGGGACGATTACGAGCAGTACTTC
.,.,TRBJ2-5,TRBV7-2,CASSWVETQYF,TGTGCCAGCAGCTGGGTGGAGACCCAGTACTTC
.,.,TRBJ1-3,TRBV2,CASTPLRVFGNTIYF,TGTGCCAGCACCCCCCTTCGGGTCTTTGGAAACACCATATATTTT
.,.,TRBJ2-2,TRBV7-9,CASIQGPASGAGELFF,TGTGCCAGCATCCAAGGGCCCGCCTCGGGGGCCGGGGAGCTGTTTTTT
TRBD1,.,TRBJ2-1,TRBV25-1,CASSPGQAPGEQFF,TGTGCCAGCAGTCCGGGACAGGCCCCGGGTGAGCAGTTCTTC
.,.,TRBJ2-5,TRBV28,CASSLGALQETQYF,TGTGCCAGCAGTCTCGGGGCACTTCAAGAGACCCAGTACTTC
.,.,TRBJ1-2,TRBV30,CAWSNPRTSQRNSYGYTF,TGTGCCTGGAGTAATCCCCGGACCAGCCAGCGTAACAGCTATGGCTACACCTTC
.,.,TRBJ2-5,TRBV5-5,CASSWGIQETQYF,TGTGCCAGCAGCTGGGGGATCCAAGAGACCCAGTACTTC
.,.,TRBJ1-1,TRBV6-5,CASTRGDTEAFF,TGTGCCAGCACACGGGGAGACACTGAAGCTTTCTTT
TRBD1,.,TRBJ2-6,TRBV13,CASSHRQGVSGANVLTF,TGTGCCAGCAGCCACCGGCAGGGGGTGTCTGGGGCCAACGTCCTGACTTTC
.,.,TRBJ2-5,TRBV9,CASSVGLEETQYF,TGTGCCAGCAGCGTAGGACTAGAAGAGACCCAGTACTTC
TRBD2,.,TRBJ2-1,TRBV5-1,CASSSLAGAWNEQFF,TGCGCCAGCAGCTCCCTAGCGGGAGCTTGGAATGAGCAGTTCTTC
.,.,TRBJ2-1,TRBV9,CASSVLVTSYNEQFF,TGTGCCAGCAGCGTATTGGTGACCTCCTACAATGAGCAGTTCTTC
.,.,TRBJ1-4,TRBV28,CASSFQQEIEKLFF,TGTGCCAGCAGTTTTCAACAGGAGATTGAAAAACTGTTTTTT
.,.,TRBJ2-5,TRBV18,CASSSTPIQETQYF,TGTGCCAGCTCGAGTACACCGATCCAAGAGACCCAGTACTTC
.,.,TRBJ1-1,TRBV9,CASSVVGGDPFF,TGTGCCAGCAGCGTAGTGGGGGGTGATCCTTTCTTT
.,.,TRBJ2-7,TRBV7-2,CASRRNEVSYEQYF,TGTGCCAGCAGGCGAAACGAGGTCTCCTACGAGCAGTACTTC
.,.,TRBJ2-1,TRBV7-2,CASSLPPPNEQFF,TGTGCCAGCAGCTTACCCCCCCCCAATGAGCAGTTCTTC
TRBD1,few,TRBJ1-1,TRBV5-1,CASSWGQLNTEAFF,TGCGCCAGCAGCTGGGGACAGCTGAACACTGAAGCTTTCTTT
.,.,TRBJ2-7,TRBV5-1,CASSLELHAYEQYF,TGCGCCAGCAGCTTGGAGCTACATGCCTACGAGCAGTACTTC
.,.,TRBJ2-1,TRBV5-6,CASSFTQVGNEQFF,TGTGCCAGCAGCTTTACTCAAGTTGGCAATGAGCAGTTCTTC
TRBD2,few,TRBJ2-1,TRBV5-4,CASSLGGTSGYNEQFF,TGTGCCAGCAGCTTGGGAGGGACTAGCGGATACAATGAGCAGTTCTTC
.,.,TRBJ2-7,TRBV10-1,CASSGGADYEQYF,TGCGCCAGCAGTGGGGGAGCGGACTACGAGCAGTACTTC
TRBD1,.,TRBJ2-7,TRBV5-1,CASSQAGGMYEQYF,TGCGCCAGCAGCCAAGCAGGGGGCATGTACGAGCAGTACTTC
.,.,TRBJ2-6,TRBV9,CASSDSWGANVLTF,TGTGCCAGCAGCGATAGCTGGGGGGCCAACGTCCTGACTTTC
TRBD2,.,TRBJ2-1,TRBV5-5,CASSLIAGPYNEQFF,TGTGCCAGCAGCTTGATAGCGGGGCCGTACAATGAGCAGTTCTTC
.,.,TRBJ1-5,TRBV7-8,CASSLRLQGDQPQHF,TGTGCCAGCAGCTTACGATTGCAGGGTGATCAGCCCCAGCATTTT
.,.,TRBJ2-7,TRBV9,CASSVGVGDSYEQYF,TGTGCCAGCAGCGTAGGGGTGGGGGACTCCTACGAGCAGTACTTC
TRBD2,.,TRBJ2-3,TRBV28,CASSLPLLAGNTDTQYF,TGTGCCAGCAGTTTACCGTTGCTAGCGGGGAACACAGATACGCAGTATTTT
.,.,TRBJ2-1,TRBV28,CASSFWEYNEQFF,TGTGCCAGCAGTTTCTGGGAATACAATGAGCAGTTCTTC
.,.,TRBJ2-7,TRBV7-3,CASSLNLTGEKRYEQYF,TGTGCCAGCAGCTTAAACTTAACGGGAGAGAAGCGCTACGAGCAGTACTTC
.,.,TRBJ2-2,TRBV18,CASSPSGGSITGELFF,TGTGCCAGCTCACCCTCTGGGGGCTCAATCACCGGGGAGCTGTTTTTT
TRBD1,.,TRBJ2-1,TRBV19,CASSIEGQGADNEQFF,TGTGCCAGTAGTATAGAGGGACAGGGGGCGGACAATGAGCAGTTCTTC
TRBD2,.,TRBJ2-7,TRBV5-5,CASRVSGTYEQYF,TGTGCCAGCAGGGTAAGCGGGACTTACGAGCAGTACTTC
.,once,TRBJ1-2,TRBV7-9,CASSRRGVIDGYTF,TGTGCCAGCAGCCGACGGGGGGTAATCGATGGCTACACCTTC
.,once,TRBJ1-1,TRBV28,CASSSGPLGRGMNTEAFF,TGTGCCAGCAGTTCCGGACCACTTGGTAGGGGCATGAACACTGAAGCTTTCTTT
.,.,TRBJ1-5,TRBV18,CASSPTRTSNQPQHF,TGTGCCAGCTCACCAACGAGAACCTCCAATCAGCCCCAGCATTTT
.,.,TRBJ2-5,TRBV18,CASSRRSGRQETQYF,TGTGCCAGCTCACGGCGTTCGGGACGGCAAGAGACCCAGTACTTC